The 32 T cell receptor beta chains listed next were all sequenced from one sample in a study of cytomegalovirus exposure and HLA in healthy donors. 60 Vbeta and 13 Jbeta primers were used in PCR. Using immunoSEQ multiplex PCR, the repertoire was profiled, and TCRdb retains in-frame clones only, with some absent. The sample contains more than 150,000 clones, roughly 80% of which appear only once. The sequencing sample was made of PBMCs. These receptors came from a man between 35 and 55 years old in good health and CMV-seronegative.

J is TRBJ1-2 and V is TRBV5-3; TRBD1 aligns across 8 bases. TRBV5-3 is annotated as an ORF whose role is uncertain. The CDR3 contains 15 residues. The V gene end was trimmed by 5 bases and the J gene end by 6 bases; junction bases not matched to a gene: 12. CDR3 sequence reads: CARRRSTGGTDGYTF. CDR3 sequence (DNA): TGTGCCAGAAGACGGTCCACAGGGGGGACGGATGGCTACACCTTC.

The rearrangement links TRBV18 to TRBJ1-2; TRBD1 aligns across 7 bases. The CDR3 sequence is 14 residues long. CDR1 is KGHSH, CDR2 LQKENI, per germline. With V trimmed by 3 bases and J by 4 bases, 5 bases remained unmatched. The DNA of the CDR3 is TGTGCCAGCTCACCTCAGGGGGAGAGCTATGGCTACACCTTC. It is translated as CASSPQGESYGYTF.

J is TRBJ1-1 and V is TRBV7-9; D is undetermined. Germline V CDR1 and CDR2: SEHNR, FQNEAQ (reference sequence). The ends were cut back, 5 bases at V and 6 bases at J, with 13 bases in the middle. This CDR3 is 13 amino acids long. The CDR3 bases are TGTGCCAGCAGCCTCGTGGGCCCCGCTGAAGCTTTCTTT. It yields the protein CASSLVGPAEAFF.

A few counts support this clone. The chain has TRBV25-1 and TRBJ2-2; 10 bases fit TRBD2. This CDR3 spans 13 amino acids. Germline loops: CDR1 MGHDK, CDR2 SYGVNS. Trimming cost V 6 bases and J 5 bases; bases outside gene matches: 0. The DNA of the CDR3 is TGTGCCAGCAGGACTAGCGGGACCGGGGAGCTGTTTTTT. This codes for CASRTSGTGELFF.

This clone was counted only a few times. The CDR3 reads CASRGRESYGYTF. The CDR3 DNA follows: TGTGCCAGCAGGGGCAGGGAAAGCTATGGCTACACCTTC. This chain links TRBV6-5 with TRBJ1-2; TRBD1 is a possible D gene (5 bases). The V gene lost 6 bases and the J gene lost 4 bases, with 12 bases spanning the gap. The length of the CDR3 is 13 residues. From germline, CDR1 is MNHEY and CDR2 SVGAGI.

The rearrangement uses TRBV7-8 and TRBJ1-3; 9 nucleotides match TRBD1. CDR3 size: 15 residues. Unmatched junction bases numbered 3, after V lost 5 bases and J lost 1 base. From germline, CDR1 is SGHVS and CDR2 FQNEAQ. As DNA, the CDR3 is TGTGCCAGCAGCCAAGGGACAGGGTCTGGAAACACCATATATTTT. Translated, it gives CASSQGTGSGNTIYF.

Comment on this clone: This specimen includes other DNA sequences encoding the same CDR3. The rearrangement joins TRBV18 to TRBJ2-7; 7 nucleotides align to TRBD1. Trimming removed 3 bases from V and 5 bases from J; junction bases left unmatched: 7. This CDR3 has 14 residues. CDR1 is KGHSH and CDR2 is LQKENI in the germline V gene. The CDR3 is CASSPRQGGNEQYF. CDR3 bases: TGTGCCAGCTCACCGAGACAGGGTGGAAACGAGCAGTACTTC.

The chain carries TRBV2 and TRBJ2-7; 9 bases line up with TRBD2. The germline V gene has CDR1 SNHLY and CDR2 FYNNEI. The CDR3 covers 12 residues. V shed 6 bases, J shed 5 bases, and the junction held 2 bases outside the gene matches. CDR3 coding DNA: TGTGCCAGCAGCGGGACTAGCAACGAGCAGTACTTC. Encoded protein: CASSGTSNEQYF.

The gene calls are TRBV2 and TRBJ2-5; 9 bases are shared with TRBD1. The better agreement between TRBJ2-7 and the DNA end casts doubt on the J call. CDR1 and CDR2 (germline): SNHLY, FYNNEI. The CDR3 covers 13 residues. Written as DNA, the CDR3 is TGTGCCAGCAGTACAGGGGGCGGCTACGAGCAGTACTTC. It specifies CASSTGGGYEQYF.

CDR3 bases: TGTGCCAGCGGTGAGGGACAGGAACCCTACGAGCAGTACTTC. It translates to CASGEGQEPYEQYF. This chain uses TRBV18 with TRBJ2-7, with TRBD1 matching 8 bases. J gave up 2 bases and V 8 bases, and 8 bases lay outside the gene matches. The length of the CDR3 is 14 residues. Looked up from germline, CDR1 is KGHSH and CDR2 is LQKENI.

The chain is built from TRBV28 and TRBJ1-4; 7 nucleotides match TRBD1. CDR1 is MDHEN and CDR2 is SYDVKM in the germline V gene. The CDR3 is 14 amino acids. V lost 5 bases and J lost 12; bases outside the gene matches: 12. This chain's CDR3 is CASSHRTGEVQLFF. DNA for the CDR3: TGTGCCAGCAGTCATCGTACAGGGGAGGTTCAACTGTTTTTT. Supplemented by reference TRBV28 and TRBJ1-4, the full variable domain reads DVKVTQSSRYLVKRTGEKVFLECVQDMDHENMFWYRQDPGLGLRLIYFSYDVKMKEKGDIPEGYSVSREKKERFSLILESASTNQTSMYLCASSHRTGEVQLFFGSGTQLSVL.

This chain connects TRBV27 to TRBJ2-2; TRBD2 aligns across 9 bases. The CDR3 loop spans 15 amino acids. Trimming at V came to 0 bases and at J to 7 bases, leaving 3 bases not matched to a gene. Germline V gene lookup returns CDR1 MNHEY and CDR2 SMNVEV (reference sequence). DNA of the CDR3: TGTGCCAGCAGTTTATCGCGGGGGGGTATCGGGGAGCTGTTTTTT. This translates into CASSLSRGGIGELFF.

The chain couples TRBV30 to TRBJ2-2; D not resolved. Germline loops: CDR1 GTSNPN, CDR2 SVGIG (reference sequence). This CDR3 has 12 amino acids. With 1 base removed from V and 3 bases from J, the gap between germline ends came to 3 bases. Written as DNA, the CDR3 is TGTGCCTGGAGTGCCTACACCGGGGAGCTGTTTTTT. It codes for CAWSAYTGELFF.

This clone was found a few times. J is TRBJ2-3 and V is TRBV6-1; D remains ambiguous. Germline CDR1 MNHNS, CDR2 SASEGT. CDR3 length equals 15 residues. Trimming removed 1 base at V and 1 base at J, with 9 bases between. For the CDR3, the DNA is TGTGCCAGCAGTGAAGGAGGATACGGCACAGATACGCAGTATTTT. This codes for CASSEGGYGTDTQYF.

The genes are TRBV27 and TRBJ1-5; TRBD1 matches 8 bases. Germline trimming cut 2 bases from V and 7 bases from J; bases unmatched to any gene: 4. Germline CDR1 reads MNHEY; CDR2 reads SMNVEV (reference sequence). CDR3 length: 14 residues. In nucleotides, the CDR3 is TGTGCCAGCAGTTTAGACAGGGGCAGACAGCCCCAGCATTTT. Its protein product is CASSLDRGRQPQHF.

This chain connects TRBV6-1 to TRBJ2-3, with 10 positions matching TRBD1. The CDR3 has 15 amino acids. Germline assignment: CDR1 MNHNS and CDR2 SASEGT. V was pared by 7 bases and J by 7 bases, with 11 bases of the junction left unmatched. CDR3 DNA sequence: TGTGCCAGCACCCGCCCGGGACAGGGGACGAATACGCAGTATTTT. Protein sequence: CASTRPGQGTNTQYF.

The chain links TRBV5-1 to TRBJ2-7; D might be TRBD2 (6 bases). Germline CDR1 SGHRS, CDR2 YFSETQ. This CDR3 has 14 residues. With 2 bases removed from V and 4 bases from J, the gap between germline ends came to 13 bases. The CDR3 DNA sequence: TGCGCCAGCAGCTTATCCGGGACTGCTTACGAGCAGTACTTC. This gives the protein CASSLSGTAYEQYF.

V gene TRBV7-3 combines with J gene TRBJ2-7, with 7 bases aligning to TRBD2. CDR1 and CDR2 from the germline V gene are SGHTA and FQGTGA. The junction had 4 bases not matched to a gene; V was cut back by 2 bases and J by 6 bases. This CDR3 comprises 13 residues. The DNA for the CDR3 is TGTGCCAGCAGCTTAGATCCGGGAGGCGAGCAGTACTTC. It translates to CASSLDPGGEQYF.

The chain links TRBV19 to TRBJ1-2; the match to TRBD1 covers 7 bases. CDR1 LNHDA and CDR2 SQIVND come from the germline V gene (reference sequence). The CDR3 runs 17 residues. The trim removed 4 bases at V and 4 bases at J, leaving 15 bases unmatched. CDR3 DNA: TGTGCCAGTAGTACCCTTCGACAGGGATCGGCTACCTATGGCTACACCTTC. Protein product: CASSTLRQGSATYGYTF.

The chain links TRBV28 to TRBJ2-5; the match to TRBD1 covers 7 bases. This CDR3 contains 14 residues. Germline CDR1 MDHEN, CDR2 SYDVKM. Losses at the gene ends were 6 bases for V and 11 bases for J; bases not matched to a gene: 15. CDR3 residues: CASRIDREIGEQYF. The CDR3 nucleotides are TGTGCCAGCAGGATCGACAGGGAAATAGGGGAGCAGTACTTC. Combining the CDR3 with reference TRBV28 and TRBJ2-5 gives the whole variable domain DVKVTQSSRYLVKRTGEKVFLECVQDMDHENMFWYRQDPGLGLRLIYFSYDVKMKEKGDIPEGYSVSREKKERFSLILESASTNQTSMYLCASRIDREIGEQYFGPGTRLLVL.

The CDR3 DNA reads TGTGCCAGCAGCATGGGCATAGCGGGGTTAGAGACCCAGTACTTC. Its protein is CASSMGIAGLETQYF. The chain is built from TRBV7-3 and TRBJ2-5, with 8 bases fitting TRBD2. V lost 5 bases, J lost 4 bases, and 9 bases stayed unmatched. Germline V gene data show CDR1 as SGHTA and CDR2 as FQGTGA. The CDR3 runs to 15 residues.

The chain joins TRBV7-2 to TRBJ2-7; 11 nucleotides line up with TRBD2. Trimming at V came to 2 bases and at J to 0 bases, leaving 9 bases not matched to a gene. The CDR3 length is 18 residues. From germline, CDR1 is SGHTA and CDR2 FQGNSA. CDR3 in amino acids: CASSLPSSGGRSSYEQYF. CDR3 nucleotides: TGTGCCAGCAGCTTACCATCTAGCGGGGGGCGAAGCTCCTACGAGCAGTACTTC.

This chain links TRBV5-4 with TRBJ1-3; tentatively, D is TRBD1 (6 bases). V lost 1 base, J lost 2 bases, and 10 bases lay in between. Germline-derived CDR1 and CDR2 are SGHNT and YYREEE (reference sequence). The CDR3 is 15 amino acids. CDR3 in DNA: TGTGCCAGCAGCTTGCCGGGGGGCGCTGGAAACACCATATATTTT. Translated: CASSLPGGAGNTIYF.

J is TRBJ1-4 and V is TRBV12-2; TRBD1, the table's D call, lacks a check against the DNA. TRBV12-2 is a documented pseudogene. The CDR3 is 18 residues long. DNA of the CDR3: TGTGCAAGTCGCTTAGCGCTCCACAGTGTTTCAACTAATGAAAAACTGTTTTTT. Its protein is CASRLALHSVSTNEKLFF.

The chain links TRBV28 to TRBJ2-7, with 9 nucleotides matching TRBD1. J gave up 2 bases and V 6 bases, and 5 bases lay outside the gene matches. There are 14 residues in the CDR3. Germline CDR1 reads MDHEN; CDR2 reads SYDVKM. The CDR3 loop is CASRARDRAYEQYF. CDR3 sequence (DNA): TGTGCCAGCAGGGCCCGGGACAGGGCCTACGAGCAGTACTTC.

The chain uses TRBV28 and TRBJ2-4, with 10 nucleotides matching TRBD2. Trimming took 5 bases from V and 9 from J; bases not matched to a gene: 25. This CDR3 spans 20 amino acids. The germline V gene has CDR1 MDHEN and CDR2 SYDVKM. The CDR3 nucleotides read TGTGCCAGCAGTCGTTCACAGGGGAGGGCTAGCGGGAGCCTGGGGGGCATTCAGTACTTC. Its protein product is CASSRSQGRASGSLGGIQYF.

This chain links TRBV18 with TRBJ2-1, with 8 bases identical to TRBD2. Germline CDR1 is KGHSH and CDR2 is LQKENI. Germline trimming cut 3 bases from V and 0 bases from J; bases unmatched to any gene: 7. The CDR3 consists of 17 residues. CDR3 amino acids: CASSPSSGLSSYNEQFF. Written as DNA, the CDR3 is TGTGCCAGCTCACCGTCTAGCGGGTTGAGCTCCTACAATGAGCAGTTCTTC.

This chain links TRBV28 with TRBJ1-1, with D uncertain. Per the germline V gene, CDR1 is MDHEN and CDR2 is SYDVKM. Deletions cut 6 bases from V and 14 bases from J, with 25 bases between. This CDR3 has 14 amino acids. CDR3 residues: CASSGPTGFQIAFF. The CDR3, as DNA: TGTGCCAGCAGCGGTCCCACCGGGTTCCAAATAGCCTTCTTT.

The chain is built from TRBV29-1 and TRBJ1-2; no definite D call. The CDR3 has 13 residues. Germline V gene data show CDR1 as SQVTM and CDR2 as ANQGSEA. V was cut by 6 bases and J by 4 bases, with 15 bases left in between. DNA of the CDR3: TGCAGCGTCACGTTTGGGGAGAGCTATGGCTACACCTTC. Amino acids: CSVTFGESYGYTF.

CDR3 protein: CASSLGGQGAGETQYF. CDR3 nucleotides: TGTGCCAGCAGCTTGGGGGGACAGGGGGCCGGAGAGACCCAGTACTTC. This chain uses TRBV7-9 with TRBJ2-5, with 12 nucleotides matching TRBD1. The J segment lost 4 bases and the V segment lost 3 bases, leaving 6 bases of the junction unmatched. The CDR3 sequence is 16 residues long. From germline, CDR1 is SEHNR and CDR2 FQNEAQ (reference sequence). Together with reference TRBV7-9 and TRBJ2-5, the CDR3 gives the full variable domain: DTGVSQNPRHKITKRGQNVTFRCDPISEHNRLYWYRQTLGQGPEFLTYFQNEAQLEKSRLLSDRFSAERPKGSFSTLEIQRTEQGDSAMYLCASSLGGQGAGETQYFGPGTRLLVL.

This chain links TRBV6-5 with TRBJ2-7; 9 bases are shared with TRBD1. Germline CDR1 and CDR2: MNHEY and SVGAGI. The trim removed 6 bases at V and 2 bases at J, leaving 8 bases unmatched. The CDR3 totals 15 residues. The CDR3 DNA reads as TGTGCCAGCAGATTATCCGGGACAGGGACCTACGAGCAGTACTTC. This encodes CASRLSGTGTYEQYF.

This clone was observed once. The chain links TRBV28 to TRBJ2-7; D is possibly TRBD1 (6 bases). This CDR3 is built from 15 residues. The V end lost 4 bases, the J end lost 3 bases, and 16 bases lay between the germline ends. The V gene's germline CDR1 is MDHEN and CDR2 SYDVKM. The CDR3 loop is CASSSHQGLGYEQYF. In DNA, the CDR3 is TGTGCCAGCAGTTCCCACCAGGGGCTGGGCTACGAGCAGTACTTC.